The 5 T cell receptor beta chains listed next were all sequenced from one sample in a study of shared clonotypes between healthy human individuals. The data were produced by immunoSEQ multiplex PCR, yet TCRdb's version contains in-frame clones alone and is incomplete. The sample has 2,500,000 or so clones; approximately 93% are singletons. Sample: naive CD4+ T cells from PBMCs. Subset reported: CD45RA+ positively selected. These receptor sequences come from a man aged 18 to 35 in good health. Some clones in this sample may be carry-over from other donors' samples.

This clone was seen once. Distinct nucleotide sequences in the sample also encode this CDR3. The chain joins TRBV6-5 to TRBJ2-7; D remains unclear. Germline-derived CDR1 and CDR2 are MNHEY and SVGAGI. V was cut by 1 base and J by 1 base, with 8 bases left in between. The CDR3 contains 14 residues. CDR3 sequence reads: CASSYWRGSYEQYF. As DNA, the CDR3 is TGTGCCAGCAGTTACTGGCGCGGTTCCTACGAGCAGTACTTC.

V usage is TRBV11-2 and J usage is TRBJ2-1; D possibly corresponds to TRBD2 (5 bases). The CDR3 loop spans 16 amino acids. Trimming stripped 1 base from V and 3 bases from J, with 13 bases between. In germline, CDR1 is SGHAT, CDR2 FQNNGV. The CDR3 DNA sequence: TGTGCCAGCAGCTTAGTGGCCCAGCGGAGCTACAATGAGCAGTTCTTC. It encodes CASSLVAQRSYNEQFF.

About this clone: Other nucleotide sequences from this sample produce the same CDR3. This chain uses TRBV28 with TRBJ1-1; D is possibly TRBD1 (6 bases). V lost 5 bases and J lost 5, with 15 bases in between. The length of the CDR3 is 14 residues. CDR1 and CDR2 from the germline V gene are MDHEN and SYDVKM. In nucleotides, the CDR3 is TGTGCCAGCAGTCTAACCGGGACAAGGACTGAAGCTTTCTTT. Its protein is CASSLTGTRTEAFF.

Worth noting for this clone: A junction boundary mismatches the germline segment, possibly from a read error. V usage is TRBV29-1 and J usage is TRBJ1-3, with 7 nucleotides matching TRBD1. Germline V lookup: CDR1 SQVTM, CDR2 ANQGSEA. The CDR3 extends over 14 amino acids. This CDR3 reads CSAGPTGHANTTYF. The CDR3 coding sequence is TGCAGCGCCGGGCCGACAGGGCACGCGAACACCACATATTTT. The whole variable domain, remainder taken from reference TRBV29-1 and TRBJ1-3, is SAVISQKPSRDICQRGTSLTIQCQVDSQVTMMFWYRQQPGQSLTLIATANQGSEATYESGFVIDKFPISRPNLTFSTLTVSNMSPEDSSIYLCSAGPTGHANTTYFGEGSWLTVV.

Worth noting for this clone: This sample also contains other DNA sequences that code for the same CDR3. The rearrangement joins TRBV6-5 to TRBJ2-1; D not resolved. Germline loops: CDR1 MNHEY, CDR2 SVGAGI. Trimming cost V 0 bases and J 0 bases, with 9 bases left between them. CDR3 length: 16 residues. The CDR3 region is CASSYSLASSYNEQFF. In DNA, the CDR3 is TGTGCCAGCAGTTACTCGTTAGCCAGCTCCTACAATGAGCAGTTCTTC.